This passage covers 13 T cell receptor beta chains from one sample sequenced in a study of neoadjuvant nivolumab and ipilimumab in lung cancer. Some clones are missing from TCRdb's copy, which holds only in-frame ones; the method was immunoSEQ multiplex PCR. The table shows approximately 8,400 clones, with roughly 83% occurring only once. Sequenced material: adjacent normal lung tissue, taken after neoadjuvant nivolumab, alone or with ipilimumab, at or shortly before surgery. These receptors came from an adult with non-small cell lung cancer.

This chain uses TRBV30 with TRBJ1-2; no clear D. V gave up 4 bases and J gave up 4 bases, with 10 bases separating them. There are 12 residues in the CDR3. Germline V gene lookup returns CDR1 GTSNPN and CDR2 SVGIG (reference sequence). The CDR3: CAWTSGSYGYTF. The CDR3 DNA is TGTGCCTGGACTTCTGGGAGCTATGGCTACACCTTC.

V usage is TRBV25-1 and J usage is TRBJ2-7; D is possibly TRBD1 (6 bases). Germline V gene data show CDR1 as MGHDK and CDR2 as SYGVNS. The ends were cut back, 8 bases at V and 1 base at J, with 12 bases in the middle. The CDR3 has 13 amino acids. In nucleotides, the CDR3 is TGTGCCAGCGAGGACAGCGTATCCTACGAGCAGTACTTC. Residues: CASEDSVSYEQYF.

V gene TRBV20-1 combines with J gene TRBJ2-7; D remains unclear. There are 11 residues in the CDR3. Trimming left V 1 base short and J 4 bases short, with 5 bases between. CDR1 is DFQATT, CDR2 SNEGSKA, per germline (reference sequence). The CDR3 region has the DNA TGCAGTGCTAGAGCAACATACGAGCAGTACTTC. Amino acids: CSARATYEQYF.

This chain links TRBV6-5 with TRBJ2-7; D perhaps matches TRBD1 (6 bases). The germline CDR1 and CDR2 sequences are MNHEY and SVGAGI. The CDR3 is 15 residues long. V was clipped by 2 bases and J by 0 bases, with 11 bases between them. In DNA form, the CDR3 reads TGTGCCAGCAGTTACCGTGACAGGACCTCCTACGAGCAGTACTTC. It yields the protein CASSYRDRTSYEQYF.

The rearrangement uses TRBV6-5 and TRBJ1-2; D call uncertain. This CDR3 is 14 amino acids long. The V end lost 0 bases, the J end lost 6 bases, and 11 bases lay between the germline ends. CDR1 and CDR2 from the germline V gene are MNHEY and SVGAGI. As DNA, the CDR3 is TGTGCCAGCAGTTACTCGAATTCGGGGAATGGCTACACCTTC. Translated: CASSYSNSGNGYTF.

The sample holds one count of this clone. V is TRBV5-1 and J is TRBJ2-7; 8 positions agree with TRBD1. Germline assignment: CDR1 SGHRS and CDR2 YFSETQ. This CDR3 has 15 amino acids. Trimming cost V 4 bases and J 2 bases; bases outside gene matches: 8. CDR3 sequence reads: CASSHTGTGAYEQYF. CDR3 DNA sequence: TGCGCCAGCAGCCATACCGGGACAGGAGCCTACGAGCAGTACTTC.

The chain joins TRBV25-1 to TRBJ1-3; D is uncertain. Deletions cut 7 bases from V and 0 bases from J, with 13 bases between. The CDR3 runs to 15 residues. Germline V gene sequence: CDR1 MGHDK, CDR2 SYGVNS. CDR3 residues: CASTLDGRSGNTIYF. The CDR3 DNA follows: TGTGCCAGCACTCTGGACGGACGCTCTGGAAACACCATATATTTT.

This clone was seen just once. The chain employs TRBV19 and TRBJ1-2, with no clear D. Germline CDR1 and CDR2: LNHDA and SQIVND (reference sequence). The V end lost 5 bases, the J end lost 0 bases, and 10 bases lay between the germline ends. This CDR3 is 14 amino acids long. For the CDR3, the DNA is TGTGCCAGTAGTTGGGCCCGGACTAACTATGGCTACACCTTC. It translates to CASSWARTNYGYTF.

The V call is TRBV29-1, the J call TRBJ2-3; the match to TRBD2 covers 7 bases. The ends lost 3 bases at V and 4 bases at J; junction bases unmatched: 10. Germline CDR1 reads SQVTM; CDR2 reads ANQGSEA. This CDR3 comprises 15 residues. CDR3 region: CSVDDRGRGPDTQYF. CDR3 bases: TGCAGCGTTGATGACAGAGGGAGGGGCCCAGATACGCAGTATTTT.

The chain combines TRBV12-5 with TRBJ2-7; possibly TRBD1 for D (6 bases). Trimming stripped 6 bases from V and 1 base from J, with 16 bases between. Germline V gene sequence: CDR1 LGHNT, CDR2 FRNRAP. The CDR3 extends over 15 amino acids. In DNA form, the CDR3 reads TGTGCTAGTGGGGACGGACAGCCGAATTCCTACGAGCAGTACTTC. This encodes CASGDGQPNSYEQYF.

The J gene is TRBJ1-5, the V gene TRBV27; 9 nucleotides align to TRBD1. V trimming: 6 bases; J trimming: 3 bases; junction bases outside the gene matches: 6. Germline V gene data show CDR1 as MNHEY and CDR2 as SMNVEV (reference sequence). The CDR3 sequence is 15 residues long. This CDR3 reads CASSRRDRVNQPQHF. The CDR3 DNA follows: TGTGCCAGCAGCCGCAGGGACAGGGTCAATCAGCCCCAGCATTTT.

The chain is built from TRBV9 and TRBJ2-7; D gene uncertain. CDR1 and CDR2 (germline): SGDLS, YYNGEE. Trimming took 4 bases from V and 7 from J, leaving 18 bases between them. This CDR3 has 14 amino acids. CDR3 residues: CASSPRPMLGEQYF. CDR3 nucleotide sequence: TGTGCCAGCAGCCCACGGCCGATGTTGGGGGAGCAGTACTTC.

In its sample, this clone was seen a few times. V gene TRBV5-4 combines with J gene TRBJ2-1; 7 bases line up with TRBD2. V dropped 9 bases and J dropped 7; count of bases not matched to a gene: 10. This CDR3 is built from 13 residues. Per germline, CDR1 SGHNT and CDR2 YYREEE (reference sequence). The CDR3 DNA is TGTGCCATCCCCTCGATCGGGAGGAATGAGCAGTTCTTC. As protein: CAIPSIGRNEQFF.